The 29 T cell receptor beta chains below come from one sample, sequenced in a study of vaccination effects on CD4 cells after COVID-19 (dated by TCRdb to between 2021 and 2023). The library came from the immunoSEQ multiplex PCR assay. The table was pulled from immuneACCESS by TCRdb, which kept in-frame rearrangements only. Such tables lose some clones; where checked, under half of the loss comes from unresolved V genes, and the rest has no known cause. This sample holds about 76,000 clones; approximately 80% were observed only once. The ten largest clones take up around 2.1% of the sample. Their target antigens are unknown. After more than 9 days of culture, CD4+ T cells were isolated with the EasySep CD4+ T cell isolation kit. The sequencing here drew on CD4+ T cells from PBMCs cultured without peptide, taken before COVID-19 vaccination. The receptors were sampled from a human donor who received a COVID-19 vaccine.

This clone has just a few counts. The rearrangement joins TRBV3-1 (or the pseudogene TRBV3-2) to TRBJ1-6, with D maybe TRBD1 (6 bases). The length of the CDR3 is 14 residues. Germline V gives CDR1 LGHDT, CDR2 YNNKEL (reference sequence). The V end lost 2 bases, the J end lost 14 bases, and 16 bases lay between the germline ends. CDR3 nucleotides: TGTGCCAGCAGCCAACAGGGGATGATGAGAACCCTCCACTTT. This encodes CASSQQGMMRTLHF.

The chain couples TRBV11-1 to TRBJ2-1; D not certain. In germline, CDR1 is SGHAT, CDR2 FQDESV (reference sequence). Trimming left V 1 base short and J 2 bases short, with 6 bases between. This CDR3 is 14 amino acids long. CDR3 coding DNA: TGTGCCAGCAGCTTAGGAACAGCCTACAATGAGCAGTTCTTC. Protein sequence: CASSLGTAYNEQFF.

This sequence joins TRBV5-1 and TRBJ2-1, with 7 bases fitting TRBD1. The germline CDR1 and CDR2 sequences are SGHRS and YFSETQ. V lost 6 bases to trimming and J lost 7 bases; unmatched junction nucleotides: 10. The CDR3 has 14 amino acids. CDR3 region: CASNTGTASNEQFF. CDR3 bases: TGCGCCAGCAACACCGGGACAGCCTCGAATGAGCAGTTCTTC.

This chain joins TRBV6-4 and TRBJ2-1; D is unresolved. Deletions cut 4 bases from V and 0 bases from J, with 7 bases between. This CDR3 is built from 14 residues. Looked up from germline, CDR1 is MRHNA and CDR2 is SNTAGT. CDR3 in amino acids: CASSAVSSYNEQFF. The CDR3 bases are TGTGCCAGCAGTGCGGTCAGCTCCTACAATGAGCAGTTCTTC.

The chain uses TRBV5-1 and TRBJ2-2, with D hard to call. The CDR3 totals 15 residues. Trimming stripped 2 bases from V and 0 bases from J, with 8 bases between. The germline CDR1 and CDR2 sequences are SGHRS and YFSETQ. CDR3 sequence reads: CASSLVQANTGELFF. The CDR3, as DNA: TGCGCCAGCAGCTTAGTACAAGCGAACACCGGGGAGCTGTTTTTT. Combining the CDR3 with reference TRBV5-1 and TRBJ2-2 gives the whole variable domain KAGVTQTPRYLIKTRGQQVTLSCSPISGHRSVSWYQQTPGQGLQFLFEYFSETQRNKGNFPGRFSGRQFSNSRSEMNVSTLELGDSALYLCASSLVQANTGELFFGEGSRLTVL.

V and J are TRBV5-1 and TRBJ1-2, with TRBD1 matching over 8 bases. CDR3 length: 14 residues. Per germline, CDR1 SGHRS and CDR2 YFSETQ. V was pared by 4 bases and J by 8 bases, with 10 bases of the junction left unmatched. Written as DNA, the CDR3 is TGCGCCAGCAGCGTTTCCGGGACAGGCGTGGGCTACACCTTC. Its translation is CASSVSGTGVGYTF.

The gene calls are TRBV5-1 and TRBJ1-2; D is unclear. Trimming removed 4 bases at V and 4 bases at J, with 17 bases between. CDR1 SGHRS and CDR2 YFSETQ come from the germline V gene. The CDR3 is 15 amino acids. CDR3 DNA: TGCGCCAGCAGCCCAGACACCGGGGAAGCCTATGGCTACACCTTC. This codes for CASSPDTGEAYGYTF.

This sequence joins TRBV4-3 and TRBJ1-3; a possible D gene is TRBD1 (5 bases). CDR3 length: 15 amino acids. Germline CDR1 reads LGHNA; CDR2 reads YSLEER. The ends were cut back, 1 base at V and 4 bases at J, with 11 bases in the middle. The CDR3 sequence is CASSQVAGPGNTIYF. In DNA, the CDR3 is TGCGCCAGCAGCCAAGTCGCAGGGCCAGGAAACACCATATATTTT.

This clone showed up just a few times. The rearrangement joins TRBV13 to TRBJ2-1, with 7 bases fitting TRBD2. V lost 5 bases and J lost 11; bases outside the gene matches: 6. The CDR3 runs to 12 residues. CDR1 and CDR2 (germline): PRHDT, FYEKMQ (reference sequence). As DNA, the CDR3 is TGTGCCAGCAGCAGACCGGGACTAAAGCAGTTCTTC. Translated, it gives CASSRPGLKQFF.

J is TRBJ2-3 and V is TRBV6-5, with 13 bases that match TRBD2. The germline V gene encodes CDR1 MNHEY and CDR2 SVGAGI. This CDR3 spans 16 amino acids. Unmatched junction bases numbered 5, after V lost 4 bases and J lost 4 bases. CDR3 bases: TGTGCCAGCAGTTCACTAGCGGGGGGGCTCGCAGATACGCAGTATTTT. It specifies CASSSLAGGLADTQYF.

The CDR3 loop is CASSPGGTTGEGDTQYF. CDR3 coding DNA: TGTGCCAGCAGCCCCGGCGGGACGACGGGGGAGGGAGATACGCAGTATTTT. The V and J genes are TRBV7-2 and TRBJ2-3, with 7 bases lining up with TRBD2. The CDR3 extends over 17 amino acids. In germline, CDR1 is SGHTA, CDR2 FQGNSA. V lost 5 bases, J lost 5 bases, and 16 bases stayed unmatched.

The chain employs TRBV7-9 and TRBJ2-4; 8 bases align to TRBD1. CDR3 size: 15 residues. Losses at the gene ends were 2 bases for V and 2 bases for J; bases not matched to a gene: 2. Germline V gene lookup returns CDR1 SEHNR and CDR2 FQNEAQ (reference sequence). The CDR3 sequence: CASSLTGGTKNIQYF. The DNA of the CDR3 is TGTGCCAGCAGCTTAACAGGGGGGACCAAAAACATTCAGTACTTC.

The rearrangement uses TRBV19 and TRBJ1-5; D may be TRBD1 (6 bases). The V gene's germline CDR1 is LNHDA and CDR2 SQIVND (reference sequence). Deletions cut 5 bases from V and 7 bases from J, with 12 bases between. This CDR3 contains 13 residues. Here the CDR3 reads CASSWGARQPQHF. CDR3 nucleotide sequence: TGTGCCAGTAGTTGGGGGGCGAGGCAGCCCCAGCATTTT.

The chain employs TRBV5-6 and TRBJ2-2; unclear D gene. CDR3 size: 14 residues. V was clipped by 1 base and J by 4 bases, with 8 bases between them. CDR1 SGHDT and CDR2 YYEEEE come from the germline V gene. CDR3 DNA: TGTGCCAGCAGCTTGCTCGGACGCACCGGGGAGCTGTTTTTT. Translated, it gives CASSLLGRTGELFF.

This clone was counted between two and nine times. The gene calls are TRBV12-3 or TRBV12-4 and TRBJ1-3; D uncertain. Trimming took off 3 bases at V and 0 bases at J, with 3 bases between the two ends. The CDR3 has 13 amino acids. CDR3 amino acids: CASSFTSGNTIYF. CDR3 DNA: TGTGCCAGCAGTTTCACCTCTGGAAACACCATATATTTT.

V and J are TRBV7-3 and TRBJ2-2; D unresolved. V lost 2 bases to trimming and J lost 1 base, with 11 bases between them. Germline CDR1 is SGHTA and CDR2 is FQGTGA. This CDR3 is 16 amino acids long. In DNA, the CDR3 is TGTGCCAGCAGCTTATTTCCCCTCGAGAACACCGGGGAGCTGTTTTTT. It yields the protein CASSLFPLENTGELFF.

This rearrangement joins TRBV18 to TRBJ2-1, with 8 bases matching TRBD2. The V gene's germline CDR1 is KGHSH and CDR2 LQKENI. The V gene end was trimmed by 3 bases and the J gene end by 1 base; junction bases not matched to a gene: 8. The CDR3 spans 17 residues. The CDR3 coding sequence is TGTGCCAGCTCACCGCGGACTAGCCGGCAATCCTACAATGAGCAGTTCTTC. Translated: CASSPRTSRQSYNEQFF. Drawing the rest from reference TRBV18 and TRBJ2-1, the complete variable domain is NAGVMQNPRHLVRRRGQEARLRCSPMKGHSHVYWYRQLPEEGLKFMVYLQKENIIDESGMPKERFSAEFPKEGPSILRIQQVVRGDSAAYFCASSPRTSRQSYNEQFFGPGTRLTVL.

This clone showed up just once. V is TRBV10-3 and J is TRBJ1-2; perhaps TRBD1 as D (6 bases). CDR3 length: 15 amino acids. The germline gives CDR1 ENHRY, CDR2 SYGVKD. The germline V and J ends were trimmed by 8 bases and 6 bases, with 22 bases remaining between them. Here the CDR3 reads CAIRSRQEGLDGYTF. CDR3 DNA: TGTGCCATCCGTTCGAGACAGGAGGGCTTGGATGGCTACACCTTC.

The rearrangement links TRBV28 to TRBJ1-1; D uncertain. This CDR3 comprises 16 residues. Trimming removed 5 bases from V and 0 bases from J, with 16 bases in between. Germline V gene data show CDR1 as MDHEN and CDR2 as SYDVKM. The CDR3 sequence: CASSTGALLMNTEAFF. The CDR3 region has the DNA TGTGCCAGCAGTACGGGAGCCCTTTTAATGAACACTGAAGCTTTCTTT. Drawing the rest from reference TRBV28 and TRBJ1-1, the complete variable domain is DVKVTQSSRYLVKRTGEKVFLECVQDMDHENMFWYRQDPGLGLRLIYFSYDVKMKEKGDIPEGYSVSREKKERFSLILESASTNQTSMYLCASSTGALLMNTEAFFGQGTRLTVV.

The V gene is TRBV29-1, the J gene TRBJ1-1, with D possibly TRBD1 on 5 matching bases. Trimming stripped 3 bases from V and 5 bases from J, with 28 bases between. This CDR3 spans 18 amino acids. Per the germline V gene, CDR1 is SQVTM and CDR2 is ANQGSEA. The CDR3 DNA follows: TGCAGCGTTGATAACGAACCCGGCAGGGCCACCTTGGGGACTGAAGCTTTCTTT. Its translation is CSVDNEPGRATLGTEAFF.

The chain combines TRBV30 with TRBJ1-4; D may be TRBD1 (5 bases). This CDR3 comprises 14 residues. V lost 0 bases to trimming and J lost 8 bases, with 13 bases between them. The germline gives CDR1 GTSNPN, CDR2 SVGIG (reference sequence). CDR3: CAWSVWSGREKLFF. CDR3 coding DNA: TGTGCCTGGAGTGTTTGGTCAGGGAGAGAAAAACTGTTTTTT.

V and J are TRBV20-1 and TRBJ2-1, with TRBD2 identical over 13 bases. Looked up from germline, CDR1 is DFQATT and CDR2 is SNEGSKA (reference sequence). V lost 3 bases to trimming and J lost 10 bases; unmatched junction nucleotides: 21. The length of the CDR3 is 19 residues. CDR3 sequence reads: CSASKLAGGPEGMRVEQFF. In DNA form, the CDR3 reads TGCAGTGCTAGTAAACTAGCGGGGGGGCCAGAGGGTATGAGGGTCGAGCAGTTCTTC.

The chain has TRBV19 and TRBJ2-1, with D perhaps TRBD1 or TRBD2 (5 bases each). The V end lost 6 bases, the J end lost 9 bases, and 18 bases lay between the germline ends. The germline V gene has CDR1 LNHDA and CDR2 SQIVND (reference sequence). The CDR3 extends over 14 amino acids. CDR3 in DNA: TGTGCCAGTAGGTGGGACCCGGTGATGGGTGAGCAGTTCTTC. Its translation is CASRWDPVMGEQFF.

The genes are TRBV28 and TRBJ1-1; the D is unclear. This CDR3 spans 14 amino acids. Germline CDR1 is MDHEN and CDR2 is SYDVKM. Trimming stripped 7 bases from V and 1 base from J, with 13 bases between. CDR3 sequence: CASTPPGSNTEAFF. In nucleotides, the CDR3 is TGTGCCAGCACCCCCCCCGGTTCGAACACTGAAGCTTTCTTT.

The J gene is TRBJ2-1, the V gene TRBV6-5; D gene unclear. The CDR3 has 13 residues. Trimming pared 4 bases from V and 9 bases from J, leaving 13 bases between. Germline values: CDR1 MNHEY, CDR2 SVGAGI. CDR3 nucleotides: TGTGCCAGCAGTTCCCCTTCGACACTTGAGCAGTTCTTC. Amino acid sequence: CASSSPSTLEQFF.

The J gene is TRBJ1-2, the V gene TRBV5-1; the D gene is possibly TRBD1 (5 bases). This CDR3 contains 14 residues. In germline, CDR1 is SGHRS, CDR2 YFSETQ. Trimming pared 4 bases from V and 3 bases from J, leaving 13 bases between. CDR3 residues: CASSGGGRDYGYTF. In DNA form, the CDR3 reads TGCGCCAGCAGCGGGGGTGGCAGGGACTATGGCTACACCTTC.

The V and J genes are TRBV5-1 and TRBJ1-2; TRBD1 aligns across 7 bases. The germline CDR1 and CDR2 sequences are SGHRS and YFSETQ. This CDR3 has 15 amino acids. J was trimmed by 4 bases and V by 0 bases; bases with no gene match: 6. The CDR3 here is CASSLVRGRGYGYTF. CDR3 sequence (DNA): TGCGCCAGCAGCTTGGTTAGGGGGCGAGGCTATGGCTACACCTTC.

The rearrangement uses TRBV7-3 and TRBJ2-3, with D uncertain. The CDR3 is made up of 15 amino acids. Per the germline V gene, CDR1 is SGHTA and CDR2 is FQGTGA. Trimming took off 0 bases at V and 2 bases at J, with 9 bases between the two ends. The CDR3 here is CASSLTRSATDTQYF. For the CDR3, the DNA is TGTGCCAGCAGCTTAACGAGGAGCGCCACAGATACGCAGTATTTT. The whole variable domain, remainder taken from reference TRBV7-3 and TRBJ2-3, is GAGVSQTPSNKVTEKGKYVELRCDPISGHTALYWYRQSLGQGPEFLIYFQGTGAADDSGLPNDRFFAVRPEGSVSTLKIQRTERGDSAVYLCASSLTRSATDTQYFGPGTRLTVL.

The CDR3 DNA is TGTGCCAGCAGCCCCAAATGGAACTACGAGCAGTACGTC. Amino acid sequence: CASSPKWNYEQYV. The chain employs TRBV5-8 and TRBJ2-7; D is uncertain. CDR1 and CDR2 from the germline V gene are SGHTS and YDEGEE. The CDR3 sequence is 13 residues long. Trimming took off 4 bases at V and 3 bases at J, with 11 bases between the two ends.